These T cell receptor beta chains were read from a single sample in a study of T cell repertoires in cytomegalovirus infection. TCRdb ran MiXCR on the reads and lists one entry per CDR3 protein. The sample gives around 280,000 distinct CDR3 sequences, roughly 9.3% of which show up once; 2.5% is in the top ten. Sequenced: PBMCs. These receptors were collected from a human donor in good health (CMV status not recorded). Some clones in this sample may be carry-over from other donors' samples. The conserved cysteine and the conserved F or W are not part of the CDR3 here. D genes are given only for firm matches. The size field is filled for only some rows; it gives once, few, many or a size class.

d_call clone_size j_call v_call cdr3_aa
TRBD1 few TRBJ1-1 TRBV6-1 ASSEQGARLRGEAF
TRBD1 many TRBJ2-7 TRBV29-1 SVRGQIYEQY
TRBD1 many TRBJ1-1 TRBV7-2 ASSSRGLTEAF
NA many TRBJ2-3 TRBV5-4 ASSASTDTQY
TRBD1 many TRBJ1-3 TRBV20-1 SASDRGSGNTIY
NA many TRBJ1-1 TRBV27 ASSSPIRSEAF
NA many TRBJ1-3 TRBV28 ASSSSGQGDSGNTIY
NA NA TRBJ2-7 TRBV20-1 SARNRRVSYEQY
NA NA TRBJ1-1 TRBV20-1 SARPRAVWGAF
TRBD2 NA TRBJ2-3 TRBV20-1 SANPGGRSTDTQY
NA NA TRBJ2-3 TRBV12-5 ASAPGLTGTQY
NA few TRBJ2-1 TRBV20-1 SASLGQAHNEQF
NA few TRBJ1-1 TRBV14 ASSRHRNTEAF
NA many TRBJ1-2 TRBV7-2 ASSLAGGSGYGYT
NA many TRBJ1-5 TRBV28 ATLGGKQPQH
TRBD1 many TRBJ1-1 TRBV7-9 ASSSDRGDAF
TRBD1 NA TRBJ1-2 TRBV7-9 ASSVLDRGVKGYT
TRBD1 many TRBJ2-3 TRBV7-3 ASSLTGGGPDTQY
NA many TRBJ2-7 TRBV7-2 ASSLTQTYEQY
TRBD1 many TRBJ1-4 TRBV12-3/TRBV12-4 ASSKQGEDEKLF
TRBD2 many TRBJ2-5 TRBV28 ASTGGQETQY
NA NA TRBJ2-4 TRBV20-1 SARTVAKNIQY
NA many TRBJ2-1 TRBV10-3 AISDSNYNEQF
TRBD2 many TRBJ2-2 TRBV5-5 ASSLTSGGANTGELF
NA many TRBJ1-2 TRBV29-1 SVEDPRRAFNYGYT
NA NA TRBJ2-1 TRBV29-1 SVGSRVGNNEQF
NA NA TRBJ2-5 TRBV20-1 SARVLGNQETQY
NA many TRBJ2-2 TRBV20-1 SARTGRAGTGELF
NA many TRBJ1-1 TRBV12-3/TRBV12-4 ASSYGQFTEAF
NA NA TRBJ1-1 TRBV5-6 ASIGAGFDTEAF
NA many TRBJ2-7 TRBV5-5 ASSTDSIDREQY
TRBD1 many TRBJ2-5 TRBV7-8 ASREDRGFETQY
NA many TRBJ1-1 TRBV18 ASSTSWGTEAF